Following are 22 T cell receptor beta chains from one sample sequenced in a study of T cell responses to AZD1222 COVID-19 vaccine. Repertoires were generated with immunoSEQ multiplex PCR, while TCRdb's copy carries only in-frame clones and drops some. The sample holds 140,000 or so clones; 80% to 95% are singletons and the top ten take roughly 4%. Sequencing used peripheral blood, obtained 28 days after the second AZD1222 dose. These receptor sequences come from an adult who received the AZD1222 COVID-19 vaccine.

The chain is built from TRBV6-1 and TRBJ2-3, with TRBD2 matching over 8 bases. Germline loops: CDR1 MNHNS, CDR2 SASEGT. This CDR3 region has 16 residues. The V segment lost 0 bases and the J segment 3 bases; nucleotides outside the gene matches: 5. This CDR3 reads CASSEASGGGTDTQYF. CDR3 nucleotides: TGTGCCAGCAGTGAAGCCAGCGGGGGAGGAACAGATACGCAGTATTTT.

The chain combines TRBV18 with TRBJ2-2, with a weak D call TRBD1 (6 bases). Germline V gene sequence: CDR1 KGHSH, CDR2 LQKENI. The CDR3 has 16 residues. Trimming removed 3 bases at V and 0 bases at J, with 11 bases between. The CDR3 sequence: CASSPRGPPNTGELFF. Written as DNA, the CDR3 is TGTGCCAGCTCACCCAGGGGACCCCCGAACACCGGGGAGCTGTTTTTT.

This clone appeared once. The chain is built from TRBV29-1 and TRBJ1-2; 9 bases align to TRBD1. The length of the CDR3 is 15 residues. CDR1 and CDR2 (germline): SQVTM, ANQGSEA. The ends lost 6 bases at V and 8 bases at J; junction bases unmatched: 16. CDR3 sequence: CSVRGTGSASRGYTF. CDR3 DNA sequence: TGCAGCGTCCGTGGGACAGGGTCTGCCTCCCGCGGCTACACCTTC.

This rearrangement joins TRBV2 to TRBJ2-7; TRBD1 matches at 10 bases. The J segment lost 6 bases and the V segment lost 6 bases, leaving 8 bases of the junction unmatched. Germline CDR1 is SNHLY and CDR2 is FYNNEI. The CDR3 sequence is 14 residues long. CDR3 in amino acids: CASRRRGQGFEQYF. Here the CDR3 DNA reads TGTGCCAGCAGGAGGCGGGGACAGGGGTTCGAGCAGTACTTC. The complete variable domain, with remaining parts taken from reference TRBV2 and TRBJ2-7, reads EPEVTQTPSHQVTQMGQEVILRCVPISNHLYFYWYRQILGQKVEFLVSFYNNEISEKSEIFDDQFSVERPDGSNFTLKIRSTKLEDSAMYFCASRRRGQGFEQYFGPGTRLTVT.

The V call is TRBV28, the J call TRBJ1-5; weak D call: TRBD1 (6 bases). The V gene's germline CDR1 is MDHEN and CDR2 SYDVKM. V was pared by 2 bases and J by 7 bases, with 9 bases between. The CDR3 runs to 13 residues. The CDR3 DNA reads TGTGCCAGCAGTTTAGAACAGGGACAGCCCCAGCATTTT. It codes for CASSLEQGQPQHF.

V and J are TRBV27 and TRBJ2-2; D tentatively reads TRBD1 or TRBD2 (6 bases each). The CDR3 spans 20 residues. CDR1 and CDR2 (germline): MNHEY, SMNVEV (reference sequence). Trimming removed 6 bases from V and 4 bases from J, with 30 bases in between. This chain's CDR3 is CASRDDGWGAGSSGTGELFF. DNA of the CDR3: TGTGCCAGCAGGGATGACGGTTGGGGGGCAGGGTCAAGTGGCACCGGGGAGCTGTTTTTT.

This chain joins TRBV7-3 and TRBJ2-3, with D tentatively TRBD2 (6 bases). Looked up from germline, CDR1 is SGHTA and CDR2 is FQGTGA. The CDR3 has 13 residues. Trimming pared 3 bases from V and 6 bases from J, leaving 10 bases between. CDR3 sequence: CASSFGRGDTQYF. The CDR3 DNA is TGTGCCAGCAGCTTCGGCCGGGGGGATACGCAGTATTTT.

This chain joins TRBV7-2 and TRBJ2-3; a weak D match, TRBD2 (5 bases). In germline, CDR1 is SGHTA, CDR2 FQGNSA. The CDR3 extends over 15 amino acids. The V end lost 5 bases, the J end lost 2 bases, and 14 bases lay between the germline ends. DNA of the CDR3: TGTGCCAGCAGCCAGGACCCGGGATACACAGATACGCAGTATTTT. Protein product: CASSQDPGYTDTQYF.

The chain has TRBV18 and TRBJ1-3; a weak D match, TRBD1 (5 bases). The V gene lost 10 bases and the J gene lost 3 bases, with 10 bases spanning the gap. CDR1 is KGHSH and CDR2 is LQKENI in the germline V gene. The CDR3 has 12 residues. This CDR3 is CATGTGGNTIYF. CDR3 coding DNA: TGTGCCACCGGAACAGGTGGAAACACCATATATTTT.

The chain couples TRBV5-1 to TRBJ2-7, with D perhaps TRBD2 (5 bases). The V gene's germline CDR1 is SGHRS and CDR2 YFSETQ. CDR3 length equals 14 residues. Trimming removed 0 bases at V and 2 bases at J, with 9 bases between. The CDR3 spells CASSLDPGTYEQYF. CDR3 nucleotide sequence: TGCGCCAGCAGCTTGGATCCGGGGACCTACGAGCAGTACTTC.

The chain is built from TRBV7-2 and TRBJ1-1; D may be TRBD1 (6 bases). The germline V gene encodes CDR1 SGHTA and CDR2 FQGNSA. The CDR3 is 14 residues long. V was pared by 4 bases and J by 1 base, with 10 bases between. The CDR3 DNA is TGTGCCAGCAGCTCGAGGGGGGGGAACACTGAAGCTTTCTTT. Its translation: CASSSRGGNTEAFF.

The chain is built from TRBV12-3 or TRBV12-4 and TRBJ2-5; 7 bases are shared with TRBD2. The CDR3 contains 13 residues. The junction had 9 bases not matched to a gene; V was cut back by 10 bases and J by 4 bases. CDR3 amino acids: CATVRSGGETQYF. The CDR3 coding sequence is TGTGCCACCGTACGGTCGGGAGGAGAGACCCAGTACTTC.

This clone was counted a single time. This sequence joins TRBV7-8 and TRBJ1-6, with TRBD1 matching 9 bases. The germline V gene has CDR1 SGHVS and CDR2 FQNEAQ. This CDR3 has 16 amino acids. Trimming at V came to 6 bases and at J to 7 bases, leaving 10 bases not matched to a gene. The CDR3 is CASRPGPGQGNSPLHF. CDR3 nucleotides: TGTGCCAGCAGACCAGGGCCGGGACAGGGAAATTCACCCCTCCACTTT.

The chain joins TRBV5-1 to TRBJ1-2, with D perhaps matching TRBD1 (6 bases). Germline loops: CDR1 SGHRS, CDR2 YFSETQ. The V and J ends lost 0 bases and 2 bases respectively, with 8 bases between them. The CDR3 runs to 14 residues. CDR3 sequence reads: CASSLGGQNYGYTF. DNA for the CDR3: TGCGCCAGCAGCTTGGGGGGACAAAACTATGGCTACACCTTC. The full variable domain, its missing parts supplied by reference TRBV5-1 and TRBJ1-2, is KAGVTQTPRYLIKTRGQQVTLSCSPISGHRSVSWYQQTPGQGLQFLFEYFSETQRNKGNFPGRFSGRQFSNSRSEMNVSTLELGDSALYLCASSLGGQNYGYTFGSGTRLTVV.

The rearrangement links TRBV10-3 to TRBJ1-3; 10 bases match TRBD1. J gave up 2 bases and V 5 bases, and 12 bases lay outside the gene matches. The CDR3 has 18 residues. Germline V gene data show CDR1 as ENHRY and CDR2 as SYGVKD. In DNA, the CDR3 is TGTGCCATCAGTTCTTCCGGGACAGGGGTTGGTACTGGAAACACCATATATTTT. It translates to CAISSSGTGVGTGNTIYF.

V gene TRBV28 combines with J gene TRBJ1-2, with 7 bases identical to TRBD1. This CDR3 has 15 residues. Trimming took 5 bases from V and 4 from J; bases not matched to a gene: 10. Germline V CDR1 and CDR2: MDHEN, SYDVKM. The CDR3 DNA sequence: TGTGCCAGCAGTCCTCACGGACAGGCGGTCTATGGCTACACCTTC. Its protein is CASSPHGQAVYGYTF.

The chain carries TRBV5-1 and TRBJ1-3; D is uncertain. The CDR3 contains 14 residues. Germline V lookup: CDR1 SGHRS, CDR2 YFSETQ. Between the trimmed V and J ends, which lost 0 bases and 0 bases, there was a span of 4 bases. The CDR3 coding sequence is TGCGCCAGCAGCTTGGGCCTCTCTGGAAACACCATATATTTT. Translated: CASSLGLSGNTIYF.

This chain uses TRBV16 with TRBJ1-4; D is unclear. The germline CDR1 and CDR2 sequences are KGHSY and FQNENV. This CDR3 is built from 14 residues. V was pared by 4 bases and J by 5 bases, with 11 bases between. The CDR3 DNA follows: TGTGCCAGCAGCCGCGGGAGGGTAAATGAAAAACTGTTTTTT. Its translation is CASSRGRVNEKLFF.

The CDR3 loop reads CASSFSLTEAFF. The CDR3 DNA reads as TGTGCCAGCAGCTTTAGTCTTACTGAAGCTTTCTTT. This chain connects TRBV7-2 to TRBJ1-1; no definite D call. Trimming pared 3 bases from V and 5 bases from J, leaving 7 bases between. CDR1 is SGHTA, CDR2 FQGNSA, per germline. The CDR3 extends over 12 amino acids.

The CDR3 DNA follows: TGTGCCAGTAGTATTACGTTGAACACTGAAGCTTTCTTT. This codes for CASSITLNTEAFF. The chain carries TRBV19 and TRBJ1-1; no clear D. The CDR3 is 13 residues long. Germline values: CDR1 LNHDA, CDR2 SQIVND (reference sequence). V lost 3 bases to trimming and J lost 0 bases, with 5 bases between them.

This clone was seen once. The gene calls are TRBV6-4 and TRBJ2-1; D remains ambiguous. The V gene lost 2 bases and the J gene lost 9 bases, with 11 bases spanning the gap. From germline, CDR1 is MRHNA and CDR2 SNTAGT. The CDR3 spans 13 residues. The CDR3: CASSDRVGGEQFF. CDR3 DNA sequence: TGTGCCAGCAGTGACCGGGTGGGCGGTGAGCAGTTCTTC.

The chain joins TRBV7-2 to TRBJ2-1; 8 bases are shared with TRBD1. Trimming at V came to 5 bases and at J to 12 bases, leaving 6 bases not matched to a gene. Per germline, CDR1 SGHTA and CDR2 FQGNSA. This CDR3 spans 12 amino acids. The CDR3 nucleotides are TGTGCCAGCAGCCTCTTCGGGACAGGGCAGTTCTTC. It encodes CASSLFGTGQFF.